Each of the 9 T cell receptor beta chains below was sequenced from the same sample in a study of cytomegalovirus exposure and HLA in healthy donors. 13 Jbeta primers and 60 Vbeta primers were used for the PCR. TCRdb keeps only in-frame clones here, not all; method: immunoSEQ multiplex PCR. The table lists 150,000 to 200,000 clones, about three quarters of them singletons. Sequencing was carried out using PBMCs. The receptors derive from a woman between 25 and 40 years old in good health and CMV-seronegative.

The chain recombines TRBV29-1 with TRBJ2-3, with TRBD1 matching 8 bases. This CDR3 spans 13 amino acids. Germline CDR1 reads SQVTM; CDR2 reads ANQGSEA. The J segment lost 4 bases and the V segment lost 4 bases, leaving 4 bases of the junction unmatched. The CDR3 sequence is CSVVQGAADTQYF. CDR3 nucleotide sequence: TGCAGCGTTGTCCAGGGGGCTGCAGATACGCAGTATTTT.

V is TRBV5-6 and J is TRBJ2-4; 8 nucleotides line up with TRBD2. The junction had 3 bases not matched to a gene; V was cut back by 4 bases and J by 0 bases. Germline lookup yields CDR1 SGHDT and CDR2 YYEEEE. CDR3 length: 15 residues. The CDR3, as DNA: TGTGCCAGCAGCATTAGCGGGATAGCCAAAAACATTCAGTACTTC. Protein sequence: CASSISGIAKNIQYF.

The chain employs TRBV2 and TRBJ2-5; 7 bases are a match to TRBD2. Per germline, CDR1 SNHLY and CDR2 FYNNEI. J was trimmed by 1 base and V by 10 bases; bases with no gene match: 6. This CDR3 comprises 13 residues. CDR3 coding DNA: TGTGCCACTTCCCCGGGAGGCCAAGAGACCCAGTACTTC. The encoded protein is CATSPGGQETQYF.

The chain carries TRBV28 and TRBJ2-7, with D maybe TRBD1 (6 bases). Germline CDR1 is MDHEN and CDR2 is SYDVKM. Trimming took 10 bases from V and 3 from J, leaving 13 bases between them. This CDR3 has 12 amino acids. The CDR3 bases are TGTGCCATGAGGGACACCAACTACGAGCAGTACTTC. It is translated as CAMRDTNYEQYF. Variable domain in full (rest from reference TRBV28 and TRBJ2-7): DVKVTQSSRYLVKRTGEKVFLECVQDMDHENMFWYRQDPGLGLRLIYFSYDVKMKEKGDIPEGYSVSREKKERFSLILESASTNQTSMYLCAMRDTNYEQYFGPGTRLTVT.

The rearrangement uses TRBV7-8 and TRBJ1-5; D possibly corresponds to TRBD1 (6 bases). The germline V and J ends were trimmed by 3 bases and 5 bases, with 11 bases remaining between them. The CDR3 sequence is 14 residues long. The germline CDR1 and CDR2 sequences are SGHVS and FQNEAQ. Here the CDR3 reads CASSFQGIHQPQHF. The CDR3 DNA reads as TGTGCCAGCAGCTTTCAGGGGATACATCAGCCCCAGCATTTT.

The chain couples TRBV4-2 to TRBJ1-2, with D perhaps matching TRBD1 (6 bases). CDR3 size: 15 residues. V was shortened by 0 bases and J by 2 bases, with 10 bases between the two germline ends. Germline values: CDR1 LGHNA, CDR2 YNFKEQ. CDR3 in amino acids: CASSQDQGTNYGYTF. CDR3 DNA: TGTGCCAGCAGCCAAGATCAGGGGACAAACTATGGCTACACCTTC.

The CDR3 DNA follows: TGCGCCAGCAGACCGGGACAGGGGGGAAAACTGTTTTTT. Encoded protein: CASRPGQGGKLFF. The V gene is TRBV4-1, the J gene TRBJ1-4; 11 nucleotides agree with TRBD1. The length of the CDR3 is 13 residues. Germline V gene lookup returns CDR1 MGHRA and CDR2 YSYEKL. V shed 6 bases, J shed 10 bases, and the junction held 4 bases outside the gene matches.

The CDR3 DNA follows: TGTGCCAGCAGCGAGGGGACAGACCATGTCCGTGAGCAGTTCTTC. Amino acids: CASSEGTDHVREQFF. This sequence joins TRBV5-4 and TRBJ2-1, with TRBD1 matching over 7 bases. Germline V CDR1 and CDR2: SGHNT, YYREEE (reference sequence). This CDR3 has 15 residues. Trimming removed 4 bases from V and 9 bases from J; junction bases left unmatched: 13.

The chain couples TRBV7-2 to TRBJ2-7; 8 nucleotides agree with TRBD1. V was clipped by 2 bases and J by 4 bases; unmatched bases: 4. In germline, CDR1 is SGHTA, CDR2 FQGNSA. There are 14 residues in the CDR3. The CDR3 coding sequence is TGTGCCAGCAGCTTACCAGGGGGCCTTTACGAGCAGTACTTC. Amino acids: CASSLPGGLYEQYF. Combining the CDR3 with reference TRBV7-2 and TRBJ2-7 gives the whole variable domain GAGVSQSPSNKVTEKGKDVELRCDPISGHTALYWYRQSLGQGLEFLIYFQGNSAPDKSGLPSDRFSAERTGGSVSTLTIQRTQQEDSAVYLCASSLPGGLYEQYFGPGTRLTVT.